These 9 T cell receptor beta chains share one sample of origin, sequenced in a study of regulatory T cells in long-lasting Graves disease. Time point meaning: newly diagnosed GD, antithyroid drugs for less than 3 months. RNA isolated from PBMCs was used to make the TCR library. Building the TCR beta libraries relied on iRepertoire HTBI primers, and CDR3 regions underwent Arm-PCR. From the multiplex PCR reads, TCRdb called clonotypes with MiXCR, one entry per CDR3 protein. The sample carries about 320,000 distinct CDR3 sequences, 18% recorded once. Sequencing used peripheral blood mononuclear cells (PBMCs), obtained at new diagnosis, from a patient treated with antithyroid drugs. Receptors originate from a female donor with Graves disease.

This clonotype was seen ten or more times. The chain uses TRBV19 and TRBJ2-6; a weak D match, TRBD1 (5 bases). Germline CDR1 is LNHDA and CDR2 is SQIVND (reference sequence). V was trimmed by 8 bases and J by 3 bases, leaving 14 bases between them. This CDR3 has 15 amino acids. DNA of the CDR3: TGTGCCAGTTCACAGGTCGGACGTGGGGCCAACGTCCTGACTTTC. Amino acid sequence: CASSQVGRGANVLTF.

This clonotype was detected ten times or more. The CDR3 DNA follows: TGTGCCAGTAGTACCAAGACTAGCGGGAGGTGGGAGACCCAGTACTTC. Encoded protein: CASSTKTSGRWETQYF. J is TRBJ2-5 and V is TRBV19, with 13 positions matching TRBD2. Per the germline V gene, CDR1 is LNHDA and CDR2 is SQIVND (reference sequence). V lost 4 bases, J lost 5 bases, and 7 bases stayed unmatched. The CDR3 sequence is 16 residues long. Looking up the rest from reference TRBV19 and TRBJ2-5 gives the full variable domain: DGGITQSPKYLFRKEGQNVTLSCEQNLNHDAMYWYRQDPGQGLRLIYYSQIVNDFQKGDIAEGYSVSREKKESFPLTVTSAQKNPTAFYLCASSTKTSGRWETQYFGPGTRLLVL.

With regard to this clonotype: Just one base apart from a much larger clone, this may be a read error. The chain recombines TRBV5-4 with TRBJ2-3; D unresolved. Germline CDR1 reads SGHNT; CDR2 reads YYREEE (reference sequence). Trimming took off 3 bases at V and 5 bases at J, with 4 bases between the two ends. This CDR3 is built from 11 residues. The CDR3 bases are TGTGCCAGCAGCTCGGGAGATACGCAGTATTTT. Amino acid sequence: CASSSGDTQYF.

This clonotype came up many times. This chain's CDR3 is CASSGTGPYEQYF. CDR3 in DNA: TGTGCCAGCAGTGGGACCGGGCCATACGAGCAGTACTTC. This chain joins TRBV6-1 and TRBJ2-7; D is ambiguous. The CDR3 extends over 13 amino acids. Trimming shortened V by 4 bases and J by 4 bases, and 11 bases separated the two germline ends. Looked up from germline, CDR1 is MNHNS and CDR2 is SASEGT.

In this sample, this clonotype turned up many times. J is TRBJ2-7 and V is TRBV7-6; D may match TRBD1 or TRBD2 (5 bases each). The V gene's germline CDR1 is SGHVS and CDR2 FNYEAQ. V lost 1 base, J lost 5 bases, and 12 bases lay in between. This CDR3 has 14 residues. CDR3 loop: CASSLVAGANEQYF. In DNA, the CDR3 is TGTGCCAGCAGCTTAGTAGCCGGGGCCAACGAGCAGTACTTC.

This clonotype was observed at least ten times. The chain combines TRBV27 with TRBJ1-6; possible D gene TRBD1, 6 bases. The CDR3 has 17 residues. Germline V gives CDR1 MNHEY, CDR2 SMNVEV (reference sequence). V was pared by 6 bases and J by 6 bases, with 21 bases between. Here the CDR3 DNA reads TGTGCCAGCAGAGTGACGACAGGCATTCCTTTTAATTCACCCCTCCACTTT. This codes for CASRVTTGIPFNSPLHF.

At least ten counts were recorded for this clonotype. The genes are TRBV5-1 and TRBJ1-6; D is uncertain. The CDR3 is 17 amino acids. Germline assignment: CDR1 SGHRS and CDR2 YFSETQ. Trimming stripped 0 bases from V and 3 bases from J, with 13 bases between. Here the CDR3 DNA reads TGCGCCAGCAGCTTGGCCTTGACGGTTGGCTATAATTCACCCCTCCACTTT. Residues: CASSLALTVGYNSPLHF.

The rearrangement joins TRBV6-1 to TRBJ2-3; 11 bases align to TRBD2. The V gene end was trimmed by 6 bases and the J gene end by 2 bases; junction bases not matched to a gene: 13. CDR3 size: 18 residues. Germline CDR1 MNHNS, CDR2 SASEGT. CDR3 in amino acids: CASSRNSPTSGATDTQYF. The CDR3 coding sequence is TGTGCCAGCAGCCGCAACTCCCCGACTAGCGGGGCCACAGATACGCAGTATTTT.

This sequence joins TRBV24-1 and TRBJ2-2, with TRBD1 identical over 8 bases. Germline V gives CDR1 KGHDR, CDR2 SFDVKD. CDR3 length: 17 amino acids. V lost 3 bases and J lost 3; bases outside the gene matches: 8. The CDR3 coding sequence is TGTGCCACCAGTGATCTCCGCGGGACAGGTCACACCGGGGAGCTGTTTTTT. This encodes CATSDLRGTGHTGELFF.